The TCR beta chain described here comes from a study of T cell clonality in common variable immunodeficiency. V was pared by 6 bases and J by 7 bases, with 7 bases of the junction left unmatched. Germline CDR1 and CDR2: DFQATT and SNEGSKA (reference sequence). The CDR3 extends over 13 amino acids. Here immunoSEQ multiplex PCR was the method, and the copy in TCRdb shows in-frame clones only, minus some. This repertoire holds tens of thousands of clones, and none appear only once. This clone showed up many times. Antigen specificity is unknown. The read ends 3 residues before the CDR3 terminus; that terminus is restored from the germline J gene. Study-wide results and caveats: TCRbeta clonality was increased in CVID versus healthy controls.

Donors gave about 5 to 8 ml heparinized peripheral whole blood. The J gene is TRBJ2-5, the V gene TRBV20-1; 11 bases match TRBD2. The sequence came from a person aged 18 to 70 in good health. The sequenced material came from peripheral blood mononuclear cells. The chain's CDR3 is CSAVSGGEATQYF. CDR3 DNA, as far as it was read: TGCAGTGCCGTTAGCGGGGGGGAAGCGACC.